This T cell receptor (beta chain) was identified in a study of CD8 T cell repertoires and HIV-1 epitope variants. Study-wide background: Separate wells received one of Twenty-five Gag or Nef variant peptides. An uncultured baseline aliquot held 1M T cells.

This clone has only a few counts. What it binds is unknown. Produced via immunoSEQ multiplex PCR; TCRdb's table is partial and in-frame only. The table has roughly 5,000 clones, around two thirds seen once. Germline V gives CDR1 LGHNA, CDR2 YSLEER. Deletions cut 0 bases from V and 3 bases from J, with 3 bases between. CDR3 length: 12 residues. The sequenced material came from cultured CD8+ T cells derived from PBMCs. The sequence was collected from a male donor with HIV. This chain uses TRBV4-3 with TRBJ2-7; D unresolved. CDR3 nucleotides: TGCGCCAGCAGCCAAGATCGCTACGAGCAGTACTTC. It codes for CASSQDRYEQYF.